The rows below give T cell receptor beta chains drawn from one sample of a study of cytomegalovirus exposure and HLA in healthy donors. The protocol was immunoSEQ multiplex PCR, while the TCRdb copy is restricted to in-frame clones and leaves out a portion. Here the sample spans roughly 110,000 clones, approximately 80% being singletons. Sequenced input: PBMCs. The receptors shown here come from a male donor in good health and CMV-seronegative. CDR3s include the opening cysteine and the closing phenylalanine or tryptophan. Each record gives: J gene, D gene, clone size, V gene, CDR3 protein, CDR3 DNA. The D gene is left open where the match is weak. Clone size is shown for a subset of rows, as once, few, many or a class of expanded clone.

TRBJ1-1	-	few	TRBV28	CASNRGGNTEAFF	TGTGCCAGCAATCGAGGCGGGAACACTGAAGCTTTCTTT
TRBJ2-5	TRBD1	-	TRBV5-1	CASSLGYRDSGQETQYF	TGCGCCAGCAGCCTTGGCTACCGGGACAGTGGGCAAGAGACCCAGTACTTC
TRBJ1-2	-	-	TRBV28	CASSLRYRAAYGYTF	TGTGCCAGCAGTTTAAGGTACAGGGCGGCGTATGGCTACACCTTC
TRBJ1-5	-	-	TRBV4-1	CASSLGTYQPQHF	TGCGCCAGCAGCCTAGGGACATATCAGCCCCAGCATTTT
TRBJ2-3	-	-	TRBV14	CASSQDFGTNTDTQYF	TGTGCCAGCAGCCAAGATTTTGGCACTAACACAGATACGCAGTATTTT
TRBJ2-5	-	once	TRBV27	CASSLGTQKTQYF	TGTGCCAGCAGTTTAGGGACTCAAAAGACCCAGTACTTC
TRBJ2-5	-	once	TRBV6-5	CASSSFGGAETQYF	TGTGCCAGCAGCTCATTTGGGGGCGCGGAGACCCAGTACTTC
TRBJ2-5	TRBD1	few	TRBV19	CASRAGTGAQETQYF	TGTGCCAGTAGAGCAGGAACAGGGGCGCAAGAGACCCAGTACTTC
TRBJ2-3	TRBD2	-	TRBV10-3	CAISEAGRDHTDTQYF	TGTGCCATCAGTGAGGCAGGGAGGGACCACACAGATACGCAGTATTTT
TRBJ1-1	-	-	TRBV6-1	CASSDGRVLNTEAFF	TGTGCCAGCAGTGATGGGAGGGTCCTGAACACTGAAGCTTTCTTT
TRBJ2-5	TRBD1	-	TRBV2	CASRGWDRGKETQYF	TGTGCCAGCAGAGGTTGGGACAGGGGAAAAGAGACCCAGTACTTC
TRBJ1-5	-	-	TRBV28	CASRKQQPQHF	TGTGCCAGCAGGAAACAACAGCCCCAGCATTTT
TRBJ1-2	TRBD1	once	TRBV7-9	CSSSQGPRGQGGYTF	TGTTCCAGCAGCCAGGGGCCGAGGGGGCAGGGTGGCTACACCTTC
TRBJ2-1	TRBD2	-	TRBV6-1	CASSELAGDYNEQFF	TGTGCCAGCAGTGAACTAGCGGGAGACTACAATGAGCAGTTCTTC
TRBJ1-5	TRBD1	-	TRBV6-1	CASSEIRQGNQPQHF	TGTGCCAGCAGTGAAATACGACAGGGGAATCAGCCCCAGCATTTT
TRBJ2-1	TRBD2	-	TRBV27	CASTSPGVAGVVEQFF	TGTGCCAGCACTTCGCCAGGGGTAGCGGGAGTCGTTGAGCAGTTCTTC
TRBJ1-4	-	-	TRBV7-2	CASSLGGANEKLFF	TGTGCCAGCAGCTTGGGGGGGGCTAATGAAAAACTGTTTTTT
TRBJ2-5	TRBD2	-	TRBV4-1	CASRGLAGEETQYF	TGCGCCAGTCGGGGACTAGCGGGGGAAGAGACCCAGTACTTC
TRBJ2-3	-	-	TRBV19	CASSIGATQYF	TGTGCCAGTAGTATCGGAGCTACGCAGTATTTT
TRBJ2-3	-	-	TRBV29-1	CSVARPLTDTQYF	TGCAGCGTTGCTAGGCCCCTGACAGATACGCAGTATTTT
TRBJ2-7	TRBD1	-	TRBV7-9	CASSRNGPRQGYTYEQYF	TGTGCCAGCAGCAGAAATGGGCCGAGACAGGGATATACCTACGAGCAGTACTTC
TRBJ1-3	TRBD1	-	TRBV7-2	CASSWRQGVSGNTIYF	TGTGCCAGCAGCTGGAGACAGGGAGTATCTGGAAACACCATATATTTT
TRBJ2-3	-	-	TRBV13	CASSTPSRGTDTQYF	TGTGCCAGCAGCACCCCCTCCAGGGGCACAGATACGCAGTATTTT
TRBJ2-7	TRBD1	-	TRBV7-9	CASSFPSGGPYEQYF	TGTGCCAGCAGCTTTCCGTCAGGGGGTCCCTACGAGCAGTACTTC